The clone carrying this TCR beta chain occurred many times. The antigen is undetermined. This sample was included in a study of CD8 T cells in ankylosing spondylitis. CDR3 length: 13 amino acids. Germline V gene lookup returns CDR1 KGHDR and CDR2 SFDVKD. Trimming stripped 6 bases from V and 2 bases from J, with 7 bases between. Making use of molecular barcodes, quantitative 5'-RACE generated TCR beta libraries. MiXCR, applied by TCRdb to the 5' RACE reads, yields one record per CDR3 protein. Among about 140,000 distinct CDR3 sequences listed, roughly 8% were seen once. Study-level points and caveats: Matched ankylosing spondylitis synovial fluid reportedly contained a significantly enriched population of disease-linked clones. There were earlier reports of some motif variants in reactive arthritis synovial fluid and blood. Ankylosing spondylitis blood appeared to carry a characteristic TCR beta motif of roughly 8 highly homologous variants.

This chain uses TRBV24-1 with TRBJ1-5; D is uncertain. The sequencing input was synovial fluid, either unsorted or a sorted T cell fraction (not recorded which). The receptor comes from a male donor with ankylosing spondylitis. CDR3 in amino acids: CATSRSGNQPQHF. The CDR3 coding sequence is TGTGCCACCAGTCGGAGCGGCAATCAGCCCCAGCATTTT.